This T cell receptor (beta chain) was identified during a study of blood T cells in healthy people across ages. Whole-study results and caveats: Greater diversity and more naive CD4+ cells were seen in long-lived donors than in aged donors.

This clonotype showed up just once. Its antigen is currently unknown. The CDR3 has 16 residues. Deletions cut 1 base from V and 0 bases from J, with 12 bases between. Germline V gene sequence: CDR1 LNHDA, CDR2 SQIVND (reference sequence). Alongside a J-beta primer mix, a sample-barcoded 5' primer served in a second PCR lasting roughly 7 to 11 cycles. MiXCR, run by TCRdb on the 5' RACE reads, gives a single entry per CDR3 protein. The sample shows just under 750,000 distinct CDR3 sequences, over 20% of them seen only once. This sequence was found in a man aged 65 to 85 in good health. The sequenced material came from blood. The chain is built from TRBV19 and TRBJ1-1, with a weak D call TRBD1 (5 bases). CDR3 DNA sequence: TGTGCCAGTAGTATAGGGGAAGGGGTAATGAACACTGAAGCTTTCTTT. Protein: CASSIGEGVMNTEAFF.